This T cell receptor beta chain comes out of a study of CD8+CD57+ T cells in acquired aplastic anemia. Study-wide results and caveats: Patients and controls were not found to differ significantly in CD8+ Simpson's diversity.

The CDR3 runs to 14 residues. J gave up 2 bases and V 6 bases, and 2 bases lay outside the gene matches. Germline assignment: CDR1 LNHDA and CDR2 SQIVND (reference sequence). All patients picked for sequencing had shown, by flow cytometry, an expansion of CD8+CD57+ cells. This clonotype was seen many times. Its antigen is undetermined. It was genomic DNA that served as the template for profiling TCR beta VDJ and CDR3. In TCRdb, the reads were re-called with MiXCR into one record per CDR3 protein. Of around 170,000 distinct CDR3 sequences in the sample, around 47% were seen once. The rearrangement joins TRBV19 to TRBJ1-2, with 11 nucleotides matching TRBD1. Sample: sorted CD4+, CD8+, or CD8+CD57+ T cells (not recorded which) from PBMCs. The sequence came from a human donor with aplastic anemia. In nucleotides, the CDR3 is TGTGCCAGTAGCCGGGACAGGGGGAACTATGGCTACACCTTC. Translation gives CASSRDRGNYGYTF.